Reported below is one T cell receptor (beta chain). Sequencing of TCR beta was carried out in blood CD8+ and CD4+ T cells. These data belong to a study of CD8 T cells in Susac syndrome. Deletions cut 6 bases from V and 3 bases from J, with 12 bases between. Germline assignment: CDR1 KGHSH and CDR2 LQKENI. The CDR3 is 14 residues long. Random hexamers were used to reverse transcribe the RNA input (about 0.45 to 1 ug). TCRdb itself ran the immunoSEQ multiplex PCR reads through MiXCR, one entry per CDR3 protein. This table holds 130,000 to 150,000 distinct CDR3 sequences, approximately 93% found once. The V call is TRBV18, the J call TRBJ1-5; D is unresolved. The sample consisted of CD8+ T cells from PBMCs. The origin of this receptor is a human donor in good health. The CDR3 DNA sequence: TGTGCCAGCTCGGTCGGGAGGGTCAATCAGCCCCAGCATTTT. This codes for CASSVGRVNQPQHF.